This TCR beta chain is from a study of T-cell reconstitution after alpha-beta-depleted transplantation in children. Germline CDR1 MDHEN, CDR2 SYDVKM. Trimming took off 2 bases at V and 7 bases at J, with 12 bases between the two ends. The CDR3 sequence is 14 residues long. Using unique molecular identifiers, the investigators prepared the TCRbeta library. A single record per CDR3 protein comes from TCRdb applying MiXCR to the PCR reads. The table has fewer than 350,000 distinct CDR3 sequences, under 14% seen once. This clonotype was observed many times. This chain uses TRBV28 with TRBJ1-5; D is ambiguous. The TCR was taken from a male patient aged 2-15 years who had a stem cell transplant for chronic granulomatous disease, so the T cells may come from the graft donor. Sequenced material: peripheral blood, taken 180 days after TCRalphabeta/CD19-depleted stem cell transplant. Here the CDR3 reads CASSLSGIKQPQHF. The CDR3 bases are TGTGCCAGCAGTTTAAGCGGGATAAAGCAGCCCCAGCATTTT.